This paragraph reports one TCR beta chain. This specimen belongs to a study of technical replicates of blood from a handful of donors. Here immunoSEQ multiplex PCR was the method, and the copy in TCRdb shows in-frame clones only, minus some. The table has some 100,000 clones, 95% to 96% seen once; the top ten hold approximately 0.21%. This clonotype originated in a human donor in good health. The sample taken for sequencing was T cells isolated from PBMCs.

CDR3 loop: CASSLDHHPGHWQPQHF. The CDR3, as DNA: TGTGCCAGCAGCTTAGACCATCACCCGGGACACTGGCAGCCCCAGCATTTT. The genes are TRBV7-8 and TRBJ1-5; weak D call: TRBD1 (6 bases). Trimming left V 1 base short and J 7 bases short, with 20 bases between. In germline, CDR1 is SGHVS, CDR2 FQNEAQ. CDR3 length equals 17 residues. The full variable domain, its missing parts supplied by reference TRBV7-8 and TRBJ1-5, is GAGVSQSPRYKVAKRGQDVALRCDPISGHVSLFWYQQALGQGPEFLTYFQNEAQLDKSGLPSDRFFAERPEGSVSTLKIQRTQQEDSAVYLCASSLDHHPGHWQPQHFGDGTRLSIL.